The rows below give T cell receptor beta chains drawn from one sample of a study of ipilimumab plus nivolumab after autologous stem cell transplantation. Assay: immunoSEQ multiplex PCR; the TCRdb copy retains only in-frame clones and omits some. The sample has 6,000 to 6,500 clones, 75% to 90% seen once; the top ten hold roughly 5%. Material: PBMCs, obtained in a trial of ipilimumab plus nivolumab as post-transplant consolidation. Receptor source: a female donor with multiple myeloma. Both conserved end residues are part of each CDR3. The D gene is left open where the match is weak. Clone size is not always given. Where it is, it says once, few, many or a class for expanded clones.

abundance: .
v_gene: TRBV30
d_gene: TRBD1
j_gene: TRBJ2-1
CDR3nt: TGTGCCTGGACCACCCGGGAAGAGGGACAGCATCCCTCCTACAATGAGCAGTTCTTC
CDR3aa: CAWTTREEGQHPSYNEQFF

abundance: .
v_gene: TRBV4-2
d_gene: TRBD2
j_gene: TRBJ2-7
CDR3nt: TGTGCCAGCAGCCAGAAGGGCGGGAGGGAGTACGAGCAGTACTTC
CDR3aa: CASSQKGGREYEQYF

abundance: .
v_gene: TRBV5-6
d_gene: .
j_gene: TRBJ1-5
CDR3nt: TGTGCCAGCAGCTTGGGGTCGGTGGGGAGCAATCAGCCCCAGCATTTT
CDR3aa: CASSLGSVGSNQPQHF

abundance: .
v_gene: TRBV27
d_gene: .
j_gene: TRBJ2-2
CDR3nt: TGTGCCACCGCGGGACGGCTAAGAGCCGGGGAGCTGTTTTTT
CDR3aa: CATAGRLRAGELFF

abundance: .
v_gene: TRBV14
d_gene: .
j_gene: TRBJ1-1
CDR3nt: TGTGCCAGCAGCCAAACGTTGAACACTGAAGCTTTCTTT
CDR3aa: CASSQTLNTEAFF

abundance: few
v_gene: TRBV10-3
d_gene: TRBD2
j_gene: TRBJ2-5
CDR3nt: TGTGCCATCAGTGGGGCGGGAGGGCCCTCTGGGGGTACTCGCCTGACGGAGACCCAGTACTTC
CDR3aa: CAISGAGGPSGGTRLTETQYF

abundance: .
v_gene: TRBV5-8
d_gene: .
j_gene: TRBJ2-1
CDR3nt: TGTGCCAGCAGCTTGACCGGGGGCGCCTACAATGAGCAGTTCTTC
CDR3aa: CASSLTGGAYNEQFF

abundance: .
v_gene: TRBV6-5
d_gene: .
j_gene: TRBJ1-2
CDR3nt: TGTGCCAGCAGCACAGGAGGGGAGAGAGGCTACACCTTC
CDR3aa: CASSTGGERGYTF

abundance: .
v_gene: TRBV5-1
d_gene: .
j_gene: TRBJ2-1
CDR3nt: TGCGCCAGCAGAACTGACTCCTACAATGAGCAGTTCTTC
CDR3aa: CASRTDSYNEQFF

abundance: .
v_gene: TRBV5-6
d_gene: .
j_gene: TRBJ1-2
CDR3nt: TGTGCCAGCAGCTTGAATAACTACCAAGGGTATGGCTACACCTTC
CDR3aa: CASSLNNYQGYGYTF

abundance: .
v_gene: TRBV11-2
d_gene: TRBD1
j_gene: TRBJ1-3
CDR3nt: TGTGCCAGCAGCTTAAACAGGGGGCCGGACACCATATATTTT
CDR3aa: CASSLNRGPDTIYF

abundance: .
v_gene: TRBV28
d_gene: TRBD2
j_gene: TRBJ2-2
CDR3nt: TGTGCCAGCAGGCCTCTTAGCGGGAGGTCGAACACCGGGGAGCTGTTTTTT
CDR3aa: CASRPLSGRSNTGELFF

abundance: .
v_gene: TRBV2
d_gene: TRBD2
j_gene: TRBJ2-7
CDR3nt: TGTGCCAGCAGTGGCTTAGCGGGAGGGCCGAGCGAGCAGTACTTC
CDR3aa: CASSGLAGGPSEQYF

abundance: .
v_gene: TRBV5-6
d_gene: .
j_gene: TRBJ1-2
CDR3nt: TGTGCCAGCAGCTTGGTGGGGGCGGTCTATGGCTACACCTTC
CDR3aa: CASSLVGAVYGYTF

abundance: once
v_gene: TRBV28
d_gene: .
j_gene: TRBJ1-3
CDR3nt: TGTGCCAGCAGTTTATGGAGGGAGTCTGGAAACACCATATATTTT
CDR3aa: CASSLWRESGNTIYF

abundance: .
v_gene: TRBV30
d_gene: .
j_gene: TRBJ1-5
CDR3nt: TGTGCCTGGAGTTCAGTGTACCCCAGGGGCAACAATCAGCCCCAGCATTTT
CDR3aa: CAWSSVYPRGNNQPQHF

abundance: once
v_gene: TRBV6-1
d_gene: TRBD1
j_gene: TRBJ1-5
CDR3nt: TGTGCCAGCAGGGGACAGAACCGCAATCAGCCCCAGCATTTT
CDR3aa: CASRGQNRNQPQHF

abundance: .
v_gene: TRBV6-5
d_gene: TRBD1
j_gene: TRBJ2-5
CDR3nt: TGTGCCAGCAGTTGGGACAGGGCGGCCAAGACCCAGTACTTC
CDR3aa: CASSWDRAAKTQYF

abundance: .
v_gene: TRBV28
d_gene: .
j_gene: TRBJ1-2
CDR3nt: TGTGCCAGCAGTTTGCGGCCCCGGTATGGCTACACCTTC
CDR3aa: CASSLRPRYGYTF

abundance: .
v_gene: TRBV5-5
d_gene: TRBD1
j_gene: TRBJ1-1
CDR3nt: TGTGCCAGCAGCTCGGACAGGGGAAGCACTGAAGCTTTCTTT
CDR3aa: CASSSDRGSTEAFF

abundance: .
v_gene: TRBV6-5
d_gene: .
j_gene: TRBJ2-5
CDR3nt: TGTGCCAGCAGTTACTCGGGACTTCAGCAGACCCAGTACTTC
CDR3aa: CASSYSGLQQTQYF

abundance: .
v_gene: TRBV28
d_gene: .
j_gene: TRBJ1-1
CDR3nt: TGTGCCAGCCACTCAACCGGGACGCGGGGGGCTTTCTTT
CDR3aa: CASHSTGTRGAFF

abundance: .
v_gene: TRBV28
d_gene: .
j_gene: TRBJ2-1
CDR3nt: TGTGCCAGCAGCCCCCCGGAGTGGTACAATGAGCAGTTCTTC
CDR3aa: CASSPPEWYNEQFF

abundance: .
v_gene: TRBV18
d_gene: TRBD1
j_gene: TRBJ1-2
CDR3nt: TGTGCCAGCTCACCACCTAATGGACAGGGGGCGTCTGGCTACACCTTC
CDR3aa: CASSPPNGQGASGYTF

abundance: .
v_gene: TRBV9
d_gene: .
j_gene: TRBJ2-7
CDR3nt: TGTGCCAGCAGCACCCGACCCTCCTACGAGCAGTACTTC
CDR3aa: CASSTRPSYEQYF

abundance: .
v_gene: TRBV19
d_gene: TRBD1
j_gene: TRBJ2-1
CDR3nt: TGTGCCAGCGTTGGAGACAGGGGCCGATTGAATGAGCAGTTCTTC
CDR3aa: CASVGDRGRLNEQFF

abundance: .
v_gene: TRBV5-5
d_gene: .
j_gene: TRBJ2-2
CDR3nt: TGTGCCAGCAGCTTGTTATCAGGGAGGCTGTTTTTT
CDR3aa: CASSLLSGRLFF

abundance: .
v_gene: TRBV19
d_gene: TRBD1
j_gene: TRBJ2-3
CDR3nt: TGTGCCAGTAGGAGACGACAGGGGGGGACAGATACGCAGTATTTT
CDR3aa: CASRRRQGGTDTQYF